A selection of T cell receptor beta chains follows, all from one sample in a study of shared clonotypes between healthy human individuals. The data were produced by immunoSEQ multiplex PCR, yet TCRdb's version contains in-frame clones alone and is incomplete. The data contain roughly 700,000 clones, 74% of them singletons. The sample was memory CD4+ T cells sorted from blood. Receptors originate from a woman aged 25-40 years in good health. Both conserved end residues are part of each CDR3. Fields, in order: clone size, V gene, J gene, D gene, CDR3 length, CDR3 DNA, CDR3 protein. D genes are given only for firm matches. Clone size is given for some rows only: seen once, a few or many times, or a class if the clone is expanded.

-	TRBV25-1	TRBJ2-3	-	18	TGTGCCAGCAGTGTAGGTCCCCCCCGGGACTCTAGCACAGATACGCAGTATTTT	CASSVGPPRDSSTDTQYF
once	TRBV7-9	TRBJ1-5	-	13	TGTGCCAGCAGCTTCGACAAAAGTCAGCCCCAGCATTTT	CASSFDKSQPQHF
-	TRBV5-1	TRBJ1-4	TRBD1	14	TGCGCCAGCAGCTTTGGACAGGGGGTTGAAAAACTGTTTTTT	CASSFGQGVEKLFF
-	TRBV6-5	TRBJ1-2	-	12	TGTGCCAGCAGAACCCGACAGAATGGCTACACCTTC	CASRTRQNGYTF
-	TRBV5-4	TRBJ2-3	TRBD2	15	TGTGCCAGCAGCCCCGGGACTAGCGGGAGGAGGGCGCAGTATTTT	CASSPGTSGRRAQYF
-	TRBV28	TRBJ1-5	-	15	TGTGCCAGCAGTTCCGCGCCTACAGGGAGCCAGCCCCAGCATTTT	CASSSAPTGSQPQHF
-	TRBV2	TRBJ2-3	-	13	TGTGCCAGCGGACTTCTAACCATGGATACGCAGTATTTT	CASGLLTMDTQYF
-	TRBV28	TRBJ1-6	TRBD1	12	TGTGCCAGCAGTTCCAGGGGGAGACCCCTCCACTTT	CASSSRGRPLHF
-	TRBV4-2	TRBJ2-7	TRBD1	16	TGTGCCAGCAGCCAAGAACCAGGGACAGGGGGTGGCGAGCAGTACTTC	CASSQEPGTGGGEQYF
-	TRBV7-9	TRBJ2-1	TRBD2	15	TGTGCCAGCAGTCCGAGAGGGACTAGCGTCCATGAGCAGTTCTTC	CASSPRGTSVHEQFF
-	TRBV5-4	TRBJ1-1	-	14	TGTGCCAGCAGCTTACAGGGCGGGCTCACTGAAGCTTTCTTT	CASSLQGGLTEAFF
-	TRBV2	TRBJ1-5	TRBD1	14	TGTGCCAGCAGTGGGGACAGGGGGCATCAGCCCCAGCATTTT	CASSGDRGHQPQHF